This T cell receptor (beta chain) comes out of a study of T-cell reconstitution after alpha-beta-depleted transplantation in children. Points from the study as a whole: Some patients' high day-60 TCRbeta diversity was attributed to recipient cells surviving conditioning.

At least ten counts were recorded for this clonotype. What it binds is unknown. It was with unique molecular identifiers that the TCRbeta library was prepared. One entry per CDR3 protein results from TCRdb running MiXCR on the PCR reads. The data contain approximately 800,000 distinct CDR3 sequences, 15% to 20% of them singletons. The germline V gene has CDR1 SQVTM and CDR2 ANQGSEA. CDR3 length equals 13 residues. The V gene lost 7 bases and the J gene lost 0 bases, with 10 bases spanning the gap. This specimen was PBMCs, mostly from graft donor cells, taken 360 days after TCRalphabeta/CD19-depleted stem cell transplant. The origin of this receptor is a male patient aged 10 to 17 who had a stem cell transplant for acute lymphoblastic leukemia, so the T cells may come from the graft donor. The chain carries TRBV29-1 and TRBJ1-3; D is unresolved. The CDR3 sequence: CSGSDTSGNTIYF. CDR3 nucleotides: TGCAGCGGAAGTGACACCTCTGGAAACACCATATATTTT.